Listed below are T cell receptor beta chains from one sample, sequenced in a study of regulatory T cells in long-lasting Graves disease. TCRdb fed the multiplex PCR reads into MiXCR, producing one record per CDR3 protein. There are fewer than 400,000 distinct CDR3 sequences in the sample; around 20% occur only once, and under 25% lies in the top ten. Sequenced here: peripheral blood mononuclear cells (PBMCs), sampled when the disease was refractory, from a patient treated with antithyroid drugs. The receptors were sampled from a female donor with Graves disease. Both conserved end residues are part of each CDR3. Fields, in order: J gene, CDR3 length, V gene, CDR3 protein.

>TRBJ1-2|17|TRBV6-1
CASSPGTVLAQTYGYTF
>TRBJ2-2|15|TRBV14
CASSQGLAFNGELFF
>TRBJ2-7|14|TRBV4-3
CASSPSVISYEQYF
>TRBJ2-7|14|TRBV2
CASSTSGSVYEQYF
>TRBJ2-2|15|TRBV27
CASKGRYGVAGELFF
>TRBJ1-5|15|TRBV30
CAWSRRGQLNQPQHF
>TRBJ2-2|14|TRBV12-3/TRBV12-4
CASKRESGTGELFF
>TRBJ1-3|13|TRBV2
CASNGGLFGTIYF
>TRBJ1-2|18|TRBV20-1
CSASSFGSGGAYGYGYTF
>TRBJ2-5|14|TRBV3-1
CASSQDGLAGGLNF
>TRBJ2-5|13|TRBV7-9
CASSFGRSETQYF